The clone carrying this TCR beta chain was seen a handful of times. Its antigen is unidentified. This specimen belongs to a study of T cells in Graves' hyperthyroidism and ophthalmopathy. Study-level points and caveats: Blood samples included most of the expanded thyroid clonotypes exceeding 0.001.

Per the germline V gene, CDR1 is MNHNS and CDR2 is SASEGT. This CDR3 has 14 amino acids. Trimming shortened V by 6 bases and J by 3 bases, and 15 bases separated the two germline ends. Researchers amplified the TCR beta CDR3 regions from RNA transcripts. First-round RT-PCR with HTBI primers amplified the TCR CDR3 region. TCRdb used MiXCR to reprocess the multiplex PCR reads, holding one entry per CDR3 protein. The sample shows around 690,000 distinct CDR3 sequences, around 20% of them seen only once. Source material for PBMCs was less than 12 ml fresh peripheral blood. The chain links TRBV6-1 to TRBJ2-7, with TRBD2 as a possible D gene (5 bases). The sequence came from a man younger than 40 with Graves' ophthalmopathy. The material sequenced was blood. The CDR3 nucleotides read TGTGCCAGCAGGTTCCGGGATTTAGACTACGAGCAGTACTTC. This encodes CASRFRDLDYEQYF.